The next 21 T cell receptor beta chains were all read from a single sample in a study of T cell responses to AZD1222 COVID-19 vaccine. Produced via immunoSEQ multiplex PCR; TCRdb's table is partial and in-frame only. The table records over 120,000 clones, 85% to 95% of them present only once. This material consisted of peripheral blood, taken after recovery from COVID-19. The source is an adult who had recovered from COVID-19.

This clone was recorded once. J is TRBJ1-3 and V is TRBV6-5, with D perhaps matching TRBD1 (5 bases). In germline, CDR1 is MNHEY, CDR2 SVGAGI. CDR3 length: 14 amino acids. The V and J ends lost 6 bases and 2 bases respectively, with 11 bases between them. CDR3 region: CASRQGEAGNTIYF. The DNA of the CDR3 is TGTGCCAGCAGGCAGGGTGAAGCTGGAAACACCATATATTTT.

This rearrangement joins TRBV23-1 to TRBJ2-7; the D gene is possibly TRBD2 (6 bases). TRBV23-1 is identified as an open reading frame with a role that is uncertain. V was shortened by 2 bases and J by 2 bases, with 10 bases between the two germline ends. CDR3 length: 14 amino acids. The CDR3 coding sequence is TGCGCCAGCAGTCAACGGGGGATACCCTACGAGCAGTACTTC. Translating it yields CASSQRGIPYEQYF.

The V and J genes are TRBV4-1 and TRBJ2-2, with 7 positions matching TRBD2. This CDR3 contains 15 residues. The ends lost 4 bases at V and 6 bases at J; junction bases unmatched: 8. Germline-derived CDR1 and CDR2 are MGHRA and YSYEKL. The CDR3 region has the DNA TGCGCCAGCAGCCGCGGGAGTAGGGACCCCGGGGAGCTGTTTTTT. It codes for CASSRGSRDPGELFF.

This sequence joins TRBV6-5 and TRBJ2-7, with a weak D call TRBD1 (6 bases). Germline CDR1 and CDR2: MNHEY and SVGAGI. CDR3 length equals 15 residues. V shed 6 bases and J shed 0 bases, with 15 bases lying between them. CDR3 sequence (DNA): TGTGCCAGCAGCTCCTTCGGGGACATCTCCTACGAGCAGTACTTC. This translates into CASSSFGDISYEQYF.

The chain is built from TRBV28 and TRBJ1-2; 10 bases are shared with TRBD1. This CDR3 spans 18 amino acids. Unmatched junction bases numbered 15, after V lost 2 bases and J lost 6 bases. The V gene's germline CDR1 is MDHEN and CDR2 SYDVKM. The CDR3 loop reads CASSLVRIRDRGKNGYTF. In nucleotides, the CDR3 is TGTGCCAGCAGTTTAGTACGAATCCGGGACAGGGGAAAGAATGGCTACACCTTC.

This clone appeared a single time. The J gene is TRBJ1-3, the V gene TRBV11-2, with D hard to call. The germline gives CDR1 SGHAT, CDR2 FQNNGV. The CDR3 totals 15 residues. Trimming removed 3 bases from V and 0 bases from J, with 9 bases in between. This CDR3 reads CASSFFRVSGNTIYF. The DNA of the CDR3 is TGTGCCAGCAGCTTTTTCCGGGTCTCTGGAAACACCATATATTTT.

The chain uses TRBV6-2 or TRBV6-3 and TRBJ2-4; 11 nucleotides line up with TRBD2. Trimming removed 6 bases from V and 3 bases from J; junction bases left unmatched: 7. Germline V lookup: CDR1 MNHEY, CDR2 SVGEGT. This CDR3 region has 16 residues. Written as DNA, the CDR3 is TGTGCCAGCAGCTCCTTAGGGACTAGCGGCAAAAACATTCAGTACTTC. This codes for CASSSLGTSGKNIQYF.

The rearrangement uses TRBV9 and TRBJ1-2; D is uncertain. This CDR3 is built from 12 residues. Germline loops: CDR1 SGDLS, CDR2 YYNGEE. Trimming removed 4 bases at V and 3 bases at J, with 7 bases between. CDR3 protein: CASSRRDYGYTF. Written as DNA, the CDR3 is TGTGCCAGCAGCCGTAGGGACTATGGCTACACCTTC.

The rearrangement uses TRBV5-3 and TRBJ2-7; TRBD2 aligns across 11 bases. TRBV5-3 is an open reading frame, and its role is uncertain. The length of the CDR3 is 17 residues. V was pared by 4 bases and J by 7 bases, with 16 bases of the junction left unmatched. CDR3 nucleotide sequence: TGTGCCAGAAGCGTAGGGAGGGAACTAGCGGGAGACGGTGAGCAGTACTTC. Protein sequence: CARSVGRELAGDGEQYF.

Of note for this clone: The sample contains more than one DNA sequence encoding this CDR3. CDR3 residues: CASSFGGYEQYF. In nucleotides, the CDR3 is TGTGCCAGCAGTTTTGGGGGGTACGAGCAGTACTTC. The V gene is TRBV27, the J gene TRBJ2-7, with D possibly being TRBD2 (6 bases). Germline V CDR1 and CDR2: MNHEY, SMNVEV (reference sequence). The CDR3 runs 12 residues. V lost 3 bases, J lost 4 bases, and 7 bases lay in between.

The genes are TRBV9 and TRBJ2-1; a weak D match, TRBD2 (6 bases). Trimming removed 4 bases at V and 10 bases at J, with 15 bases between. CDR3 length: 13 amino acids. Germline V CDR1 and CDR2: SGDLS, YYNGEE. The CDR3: CASSPKAGLEQFF. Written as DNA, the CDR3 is TGTGCCAGCAGCCCCAAGGCCGGACTAGAGCAGTTCTTC.

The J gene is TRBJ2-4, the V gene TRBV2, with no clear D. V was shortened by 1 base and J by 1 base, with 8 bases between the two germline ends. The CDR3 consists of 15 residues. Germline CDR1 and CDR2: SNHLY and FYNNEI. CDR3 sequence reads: CASSEDGFAKNIQYF. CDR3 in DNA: TGTGCCAGCAGTGAAGACGGATTTGCCAAAAACATTCAGTACTTC.

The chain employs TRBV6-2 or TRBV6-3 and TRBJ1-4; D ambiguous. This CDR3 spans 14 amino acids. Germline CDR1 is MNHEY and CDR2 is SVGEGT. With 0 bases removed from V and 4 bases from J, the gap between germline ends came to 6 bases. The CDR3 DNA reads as TGTGCCAGCAGTTACTCAACGATTAATGAAAAACTGTTTTTT. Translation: CASSYSTINEKLFF.

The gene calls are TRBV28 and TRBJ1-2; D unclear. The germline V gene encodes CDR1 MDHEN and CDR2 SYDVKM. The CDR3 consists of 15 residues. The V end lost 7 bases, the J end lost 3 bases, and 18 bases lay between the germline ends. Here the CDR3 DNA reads TGTGCCAGCACTAACGGGCCTCAGGTAGACTATGGCTACACCTTC. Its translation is CASTNGPQVDYGYTF.

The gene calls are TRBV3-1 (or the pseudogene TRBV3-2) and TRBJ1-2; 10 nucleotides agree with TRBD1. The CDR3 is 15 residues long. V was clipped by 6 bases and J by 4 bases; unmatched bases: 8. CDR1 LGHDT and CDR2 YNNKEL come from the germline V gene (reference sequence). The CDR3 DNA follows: TGTGCCAGCAGTCGGGACAGGGGATTAACCTATGGCTACACCTTC. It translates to CASSRDRGLTYGYTF.

The DNA of the CDR3 is TGTGCCAGCAGCTTATTTGGAGGGGTTAGGAACACTGAAGCTTTCTTT. As protein: CASSLFGGVRNTEAFF. The chain recombines TRBV7-8 with TRBJ1-1; the D gene is possibly TRBD1 (5 bases). Germline CDR1 SGHVS, CDR2 FQNEAQ. The germline V and J ends were trimmed by 2 bases and 1 base, with 14 bases remaining between them. There are 16 residues in the CDR3.

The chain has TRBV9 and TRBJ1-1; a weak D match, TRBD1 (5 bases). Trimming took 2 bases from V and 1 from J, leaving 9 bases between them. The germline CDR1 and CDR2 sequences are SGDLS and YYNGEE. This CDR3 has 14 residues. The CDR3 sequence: CASSVAGQNTEAFF. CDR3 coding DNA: TGTGCCAGCAGCGTCGCCGGACAGAACACTGAAGCTTTCTTT.

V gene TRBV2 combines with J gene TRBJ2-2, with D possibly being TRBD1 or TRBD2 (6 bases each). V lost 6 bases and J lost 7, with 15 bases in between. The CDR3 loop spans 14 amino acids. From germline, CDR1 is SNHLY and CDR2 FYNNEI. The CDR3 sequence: CASRERGADGELFF. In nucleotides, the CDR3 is TGTGCCAGCAGAGAGAGGGGGGCAGACGGGGAGCTGTTTTTT.

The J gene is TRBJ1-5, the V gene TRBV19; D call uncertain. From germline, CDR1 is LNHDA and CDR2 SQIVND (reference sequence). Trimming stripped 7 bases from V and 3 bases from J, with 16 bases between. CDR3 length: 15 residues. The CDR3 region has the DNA TGTGCCAGTACCCCCTATGAGGGTCCCAATCAGCCCCAGCATTTT. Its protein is CASTPYEGPNQPQHF.

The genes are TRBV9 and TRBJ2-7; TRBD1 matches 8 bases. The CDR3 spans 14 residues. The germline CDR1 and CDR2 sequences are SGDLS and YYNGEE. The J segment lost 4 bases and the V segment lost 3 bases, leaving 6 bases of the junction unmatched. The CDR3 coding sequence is TGTGCCAGCAGCGCGACCACAGGGGGGTACGAGCAGTACTTC. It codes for CASSATTGGYEQYF.

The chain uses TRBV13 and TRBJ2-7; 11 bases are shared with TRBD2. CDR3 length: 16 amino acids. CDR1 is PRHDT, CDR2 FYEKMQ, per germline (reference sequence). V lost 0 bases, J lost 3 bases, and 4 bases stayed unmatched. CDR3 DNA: TGTGCCAGCAGCTTAGGAAGGGGACTAGCGGTCTACGAGCAGTACTTC. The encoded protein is CASSLGRGLAVYEQYF.